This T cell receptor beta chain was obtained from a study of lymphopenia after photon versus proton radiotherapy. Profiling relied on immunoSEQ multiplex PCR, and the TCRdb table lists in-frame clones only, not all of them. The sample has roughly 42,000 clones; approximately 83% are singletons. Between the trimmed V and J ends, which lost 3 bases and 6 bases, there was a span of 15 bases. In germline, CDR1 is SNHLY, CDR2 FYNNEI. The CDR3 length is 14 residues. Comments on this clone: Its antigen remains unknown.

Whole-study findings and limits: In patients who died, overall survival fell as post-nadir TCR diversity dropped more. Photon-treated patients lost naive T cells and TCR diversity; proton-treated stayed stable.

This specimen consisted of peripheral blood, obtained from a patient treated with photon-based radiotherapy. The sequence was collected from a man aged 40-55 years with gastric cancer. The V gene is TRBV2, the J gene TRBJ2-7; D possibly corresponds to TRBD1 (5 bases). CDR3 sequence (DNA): TGTGCCAGCAGTGATCAGGGAATCCTTTTCGAGCAGTACTTC. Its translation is CASSDQGILFEQYF.